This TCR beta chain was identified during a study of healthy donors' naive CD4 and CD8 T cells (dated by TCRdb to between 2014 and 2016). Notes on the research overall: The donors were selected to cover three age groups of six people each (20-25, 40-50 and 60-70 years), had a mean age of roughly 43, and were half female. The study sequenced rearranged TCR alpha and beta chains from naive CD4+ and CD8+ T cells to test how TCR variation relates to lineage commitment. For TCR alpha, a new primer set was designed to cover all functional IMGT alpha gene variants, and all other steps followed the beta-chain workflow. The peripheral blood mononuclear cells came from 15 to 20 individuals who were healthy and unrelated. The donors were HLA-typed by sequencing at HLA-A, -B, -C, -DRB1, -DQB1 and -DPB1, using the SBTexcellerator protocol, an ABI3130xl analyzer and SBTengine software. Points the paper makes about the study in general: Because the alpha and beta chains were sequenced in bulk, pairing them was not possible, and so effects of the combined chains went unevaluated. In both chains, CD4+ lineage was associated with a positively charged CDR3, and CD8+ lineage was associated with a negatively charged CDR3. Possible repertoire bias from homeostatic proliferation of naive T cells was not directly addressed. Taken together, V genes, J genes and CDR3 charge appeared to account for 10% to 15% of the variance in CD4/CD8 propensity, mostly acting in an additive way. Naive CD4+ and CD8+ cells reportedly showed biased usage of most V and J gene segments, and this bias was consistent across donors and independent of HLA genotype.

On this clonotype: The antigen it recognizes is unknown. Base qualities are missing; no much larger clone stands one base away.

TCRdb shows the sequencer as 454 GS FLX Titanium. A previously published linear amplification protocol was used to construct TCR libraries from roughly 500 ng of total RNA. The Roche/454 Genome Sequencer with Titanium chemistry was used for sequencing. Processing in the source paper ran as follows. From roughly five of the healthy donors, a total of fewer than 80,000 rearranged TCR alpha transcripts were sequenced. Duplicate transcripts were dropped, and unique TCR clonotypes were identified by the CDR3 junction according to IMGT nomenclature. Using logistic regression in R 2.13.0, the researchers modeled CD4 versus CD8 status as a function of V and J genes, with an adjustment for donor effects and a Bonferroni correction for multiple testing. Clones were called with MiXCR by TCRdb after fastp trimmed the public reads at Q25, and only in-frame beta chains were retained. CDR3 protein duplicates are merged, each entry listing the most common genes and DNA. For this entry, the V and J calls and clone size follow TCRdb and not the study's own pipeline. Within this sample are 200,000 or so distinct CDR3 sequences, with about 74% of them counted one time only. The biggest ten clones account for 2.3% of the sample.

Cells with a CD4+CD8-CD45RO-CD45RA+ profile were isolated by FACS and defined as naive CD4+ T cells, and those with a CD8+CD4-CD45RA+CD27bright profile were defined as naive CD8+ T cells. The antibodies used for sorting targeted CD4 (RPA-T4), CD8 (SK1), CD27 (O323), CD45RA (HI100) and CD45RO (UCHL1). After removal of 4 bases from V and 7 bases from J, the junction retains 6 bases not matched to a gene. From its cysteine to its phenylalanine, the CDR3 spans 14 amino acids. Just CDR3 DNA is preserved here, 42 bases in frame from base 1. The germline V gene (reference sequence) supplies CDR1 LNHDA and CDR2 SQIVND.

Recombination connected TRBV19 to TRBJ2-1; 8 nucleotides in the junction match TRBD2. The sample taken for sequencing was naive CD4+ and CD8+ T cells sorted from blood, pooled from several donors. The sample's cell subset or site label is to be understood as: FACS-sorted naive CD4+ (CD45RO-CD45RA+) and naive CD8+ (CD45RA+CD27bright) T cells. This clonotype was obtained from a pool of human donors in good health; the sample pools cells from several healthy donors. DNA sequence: TGTGCCAGTAGTAAGCTAGCGGGCCCGAATGAGCAGTTCTTC. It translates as CASSKLAGPNEQFF.